The rows below give T cell receptor beta chains drawn from one sample of a study of cytomegalovirus exposure and HLA in healthy donors. Repertoires were generated with immunoSEQ multiplex PCR, while TCRdb's copy carries only in-frame clones and drops some. Of about 94,000 clones listed, approximately 66% are singletons. Sequencing was done on a sample of PBMCs. The receptors were gathered from a man aged 25 to 45 in good health and CMV-seronegative. Both conserved end residues are part of each CDR3. The order of the fields is CDR3 protein, CDR3 DNA, clone size, D gene, J gene, V gene. A D gene is named only where the DNA matches it firmly. Expanded clones are given a class, and other clones once, few, many or no size at all.

CDR3: CASSLQTGTETRTGELFF
DNA: TGTGCCAGCTCACTCCAGACCGGGACAGAAACGCGCACCGGGGAGCTGTTTTTT
size: NA
D: TRBD1
J: TRBJ2-2
V: TRBV18

CDR3: CASSLRGFTEAFF
DNA: TGTGCCAGCAGTTTAAGGGGCTTCACTGAAGCTTTCTTT
size: NA
D: NA
J: TRBJ1-1
V: TRBV28

CDR3: CASSFSSGYEQYF
DNA: TGTGCCAGCAGTTTTTCGTCGGGGTACGAGCAGTACTTC
size: once
D: NA
J: TRBJ2-7
V: TRBV27

CDR3: CAGRGQRNEQYF
DNA: TGTGCCGGCAGGGGGCAACGGAACGAGCAGTACTTC
size: NA
D: TRBD1
J: TRBJ2-7
V: TRBV2

CDR3: CASSQDLFGASTDTQYF
DNA: TGTGCCAGCAGCCAAGATCTTTTCGGTGCTAGCACAGATACGCAGTATTTT
size: NA
D: NA
J: TRBJ2-3
V: TRBV14

CDR3: CASSLRQGQNTEAFF
DNA: TGCGCCAGCAGCTTAAGACAGGGGCAGAACACTGAAGCTTTCTTT
size: NA
D: TRBD1
J: TRBJ1-1
V: TRBV5-1

CDR3: CASSLEAGYEQYF
DNA: TGTGCCAGCAGTTTAGAAGCGGGATACGAGCAGTACTTC
size: NA
D: TRBD2
J: TRBJ2-7
V: TRBV28

CDR3: CASSQVTLVTYEQFF
DNA: TGCGCCAGCAGCCAAGTTACACTAGTTACATATGAGCAGTTCTTC
size: NA
D: NA
J: TRBJ2-1
V: TRBV4-1

CDR3: CASSPSGEQYF
DNA: TGTGCCAGCAGTCCCTCGGGCGAGCAGTACTTC
size: NA
D: NA
J: TRBJ2-7
V: TRBV28

CDR3: CATSRESGNTIYF
DNA: TGTGCCACCAGCAGAGAGAGTGGAAACACCATATATTTT
size: NA
D: NA
J: TRBJ1-3
V: TRBV15

CDR3: CAWSVNPGQGRRPQHF
DNA: TGTGCCTGGAGTGTAAATCCGGGACAGGGACGTAGGCCCCAGCATTTT
size: NA
D: TRBD1
J: TRBJ1-5
V: TRBV30

CDR3: CASSREGTGELFF
DNA: TGTGCCAGCAGTCGCGAGGGCACCGGGGAGCTGTTTTTT
size: NA
D: NA
J: TRBJ2-2
V: TRBV25-1

CDR3: CASSFRPRVDEKLFF
DNA: TGTGCCAGCAGCTTTCGACCCAGGGTGGATGAAAAACTGTTTTTT
size: NA
D: NA
J: TRBJ1-4
V: TRBV6-5

CDR3: CASSYERGPGTEAFF
DNA: TGTGCCAGCAGTTACGAGCGGGGCCCGGGCACTGAAGCTTTCTTT
size: once
D: NA
J: TRBJ1-1
V: TRBV6-5

CDR3: CASSLGPTDTQYF
DNA: TGTGCCAGCAGCTTAGGCCCCACAGATACGCAGTATTTT
size: NA
D: NA
J: TRBJ2-3
V: TRBV7-3

CDR3: CASSFTGGTEAFF
DNA: TGTGCCAGCAGTTTCACAGGGGGCACTGAAGCTTTCTTT
size: NA
D: TRBD1
J: TRBJ1-1
V: TRBV6-1

CDR3: CASSAGQSYEQYF
DNA: TGTGCCAGCAGCGCGGGACAGTCCTACGAGCAGTACTTC
size: NA
D: TRBD1
J: TRBJ2-7
V: TRBV9

CDR3: CASSQTGGNYGYTF
DNA: TGTGCCAGCAGCCAAACAGGGGGTAACTATGGCTACACCTTC
size: NA
D: TRBD1
J: TRBJ1-2
V: TRBV14

CDR3: CASSFTRDYEQYF
DNA: TGCGCCAGCAGCTTTACGAGGGACTACGAGCAGTACTTC
size: NA
D: NA
J: TRBJ2-7
V: TRBV5-1

CDR3: CASSPPRQFNQPQHF
DNA: TGTGCCAGCAGTCCACCGAGACAGTTCAATCAGCCCCAGCATTTT
size: NA
D: NA
J: TRBJ1-5
V: TRBV6-1

CDR3: CASSSNPGYEQYF
DNA: TGTGCCAGCAGCTCTAACCCGGGATACGAGCAGTACTTC
size: NA
D: NA
J: TRBJ2-7
V: TRBV9

CDR3: CASSSVSGQGSYEQYF
DNA: TGTGCCAGCAGCTCCGTTTCGGGACAGGGGTCCTACGAGCAGTACTTC
size: NA
D: TRBD1
J: TRBJ2-7
V: TRBV5-4

CDR3: CASSAGQTISNQPQHF
DNA: TGTGCCAGCAGCGCGGGACAGACCATTAGCAATCAGCCCCAGCATTTT
size: NA
D: TRBD1
J: TRBJ1-5
V: TRBV7-9